These 32 T cell receptor beta chains originate from one sample sequenced in a study of blood T cell repertoires in COVID-19. Some clones are missing from TCRdb's copy, which holds only in-frame ones; the method was immunoSEQ multiplex PCR. The table lists 190,000 or so clones, approximately 80% of them singletons. The sequenced sample consisted of PBMCs or T cells enriched from blood (not recorded which). These receptors all stem from a middle-aged man who had recovered from COVID-19.

DNA of the CDR3: TGTGCCAGCAGCCCGGGGGTAAATAGAGGCAATGAGCAGTTCTTC. This encodes CASSPGVNRGNEQFF. This chain connects TRBV11-2 to TRBJ2-1; maybe TRBD2 (6 bases). The CDR3 is 15 residues long. Germline CDR1 and CDR2: SGHAT and FQNNGV. Trimming left V 5 bases short and J 6 bases short, with 17 bases between. The whole variable domain, filled in from reference TRBV11-2 and TRBJ2-1, reads EAGVAQSPRYKIIEKRQSVAFWCNPISGHATLYWYQQILGQGPKLLIQFQNNGVVDDSQLPKDRFSAERLKGVDSTLKIQPAKLEDSAVYLCASSPGVNRGNEQFFGPGTRLTVL.

The genes are TRBV30 and TRBJ1-2; D possibly corresponds to TRBD1 (5 bases). The CDR3 consists of 12 residues. Germline V gene data show CDR1 as GTSNPN and CDR2 as SVGIG (reference sequence). V was clipped by 5 bases and J by 5 bases, with 12 bases between them. CDR3 sequence: CAWYPGVYGYTF. The CDR3 DNA follows: TGTGCCTGGTATCCGGGGGTGTATGGCTACACCTTC.

This chain uses TRBV5-4 with TRBJ1-2; TRBD1 agrees at 9 bases. V lost 3 bases, J lost 5 bases, and 8 bases stayed unmatched. The length of the CDR3 is 15 residues. Germline CDR1 is SGHNT and CDR2 is YYREEE (reference sequence). The CDR3 nucleotides are TGTGCCAGCAGCTCCCTACAGGGGGCAGGATATGGCTACACCTTC. It specifies CASSSLQGAGYGYTF.

The chain couples TRBV27 to TRBJ1-1, with a possible D match to TRBD1 (6 bases). The CDR3 is 16 amino acids. Germline V gives CDR1 MNHEY, CDR2 SMNVEV (reference sequence). Trimming left V 6 bases short and J 4 bases short, with 21 bases between. The chain's CDR3 is CASRPFGRGRGTEAFF. CDR3 nucleotides: TGTGCCAGCAGGCCGTTCGGGCGGGGGCGCGGCACTGAAGCTTTCTTT.

The chain has TRBV7-8 and TRBJ1-2; TRBD1 matches 8 bases. The CDR3 runs 14 residues. The ends lost 5 bases at V and 8 bases at J; junction bases unmatched: 10. CDR1 SGHVS and CDR2 FQNEAQ come from the germline V gene. DNA of the CDR3: TGTGCCAGCAGCCCGTACGGACAGGGTGAGGGCTACACCTTC. Encoded protein: CASSPYGQGEGYTF.

The gene calls are TRBV27 and TRBJ1-2, with D possibly being TRBD1 (5 bases). Between the trimmed V and J ends, which lost 6 bases and 5 bases, there was a span of 7 bases. The germline CDR1 and CDR2 sequences are MNHEY and SMNVEV (reference sequence). This CDR3 is built from 11 residues. CDR3 protein: CASRGVYGYTF. The CDR3, as DNA: TGTGCCAGCAGAGGGGTTTATGGCTACACCTTC.

The rearrangement uses TRBV19 and TRBJ1-1, with a tentative D call TRBD1 (6 bases). V was pared by 6 bases and J by 3 bases, with 14 bases between. The CDR3 length is 14 residues. Germline CDR1 reads LNHDA; CDR2 reads SQIVND (reference sequence). CDR3 DNA sequence: TGTGCCAGTAGGGTCGGGGGGGCGTACACTGAAGCTTTCTTT. It encodes CASRVGGAYTEAFF.

The sample holds one count of this clone. This chain connects TRBV23-1 to TRBJ1-1, with a weak D call TRBD1 (6 bases). TRBV23-1 belongs to the ORF category, with a function that is uncertain. This CDR3 contains 17 residues. Trimming removed 4 bases from V and 4 bases from J, with 22 bases in between. CDR3 region: CASSPPFRGRFVTEAFF. The CDR3 bases are TGCGCCAGCAGTCCCCCGTTCAGGGGTAGGTTTGTCACTGAAGCTTTCTTT.

The J gene is TRBJ2-7, the V gene TRBV5-5; D call uncertain. Germline values: CDR1 SGHKS, CDR2 YYEKEE (reference sequence). The V gene lost 0 bases and the J gene lost 2 bases, with 12 bases spanning the gap. This CDR3 is built from 15 residues. The CDR3 DNA sequence: TGTGCCAGCAGCTTGGCCGTTACGCGAGCCTACGAGCAGTACTTC. As protein: CASSLAVTRAYEQYF.

About this clone itself: One end of the junction does not line up with germline, which may come from a read error. The chain carries TRBV19 and TRBJ2-3, with a weak D call TRBD2 (5 bases). The V gene's germline CDR1 is LNHDA and CDR2 SQIVND (reference sequence). The length of the CDR3 is 14 residues. CDR3 in DNA: TGTGCCAGTAGTATAGGGGGAGCAACAGCTACGCAGTATTTT. Its translation is CASSIGGATATQYF.

This chain connects TRBV5-4 to TRBJ2-1, with 8 bases fitting TRBD2. The germline V gene has CDR1 SGHNT and CDR2 YYREEE (reference sequence). V lost 2 bases, J lost 4 bases, and 14 bases stayed unmatched. The CDR3 is made up of 18 amino acids. CDR3 in amino acids: CASSFNRGGLAIYNEQFF. The CDR3 DNA reads as TGTGCCAGCAGCTTCAACCGGGGGGGTCTAGCGATTTACAATGAGCAGTTCTTC.

This clone has a single count. The chain couples TRBV9 to TRBJ2-7; TRBD2 might be the D (6 bases). The CDR3 is 14 amino acids. V was cut by 0 bases and J by 6 bases, with 13 bases left in between. Per germline, CDR1 SGDLS and CDR2 YYNGEE. CDR3 protein: CASSVVGGSGEQYF. The CDR3, as DNA: TGTGCCAGCAGCGTAGTTGGAGGGTCGGGCGAGCAGTACTTC.

The rearrangement links TRBV19 to TRBJ2-6; D is possibly TRBD1 (5 bases). V was shortened by 3 bases and J by 4 bases, with 10 bases between the two germline ends. The CDR3 covers 15 residues. Germline CDR1 LNHDA, CDR2 SQIVND (reference sequence). In DNA, the CDR3 is TGTGCCAGTAGTATGTCAGGGCCGGGGGCCAACGTCCTGACTTTC. As protein: CASSMSGPGANVLTF. Drawing the rest from reference TRBV19 and TRBJ2-6, the complete variable domain is DGGITQSPKYLFRKEGQNVTLSCEQNLNHDAMYWYRQDPGQGLRLIYYSQIVNDFQKGDIAEGYSVSREKKESFPLTVTSAQKNPTAFYLCASSMSGPGANVLTFGAGSRLTVL.

This chain connects TRBV5-1 to TRBJ1-4; D perhaps matches TRBD1 (5 bases). The CDR3 runs to 16 residues. The V end lost 4 bases, the J end lost 6 bases, and 19 bases lay between the germline ends. CDR1 and CDR2 from the germline V gene are SGHRS and YFSETQ. The CDR3 reads CASSPGRAGGDEKLFF. DNA of the CDR3: TGCGCCAGCAGCCCCGGCAGGGCCGGTGGAGATGAAAAACTGTTTTTT.

The chain couples TRBV4-1 to TRBJ1-3; D possibly corresponds to TRBD1 (6 bases). The CDR3 contains 13 residues. Germline V gene lookup returns CDR1 MGHRA and CDR2 YSYEKL. Trimming took off 8 bases at V and 3 bases at J, with 11 bases between the two ends. The CDR3 DNA follows: TGCGCCAGCCTTCCGGACAGTGGAAACACCATATATTTT. Its translation is CASLPDSGNTIYF.

This chain uses TRBV3-1 (or the pseudogene TRBV3-2) with TRBJ2-7, with TRBD2 matching over 7 bases. This CDR3 is built from 12 residues. Germline values: CDR1 LGHDT, CDR2 YNNKEL (reference sequence). V lost 10 bases, J lost 5 bases, and 8 bases stayed unmatched. CDR3 in amino acids: CATGTTFNEQYF. The CDR3 nucleotides read TGTGCCACCGGGACTACATTCAACGAGCAGTACTTC.

The chain couples TRBV19 to TRBJ2-2; 11 bases fit TRBD2. Per germline, CDR1 LNHDA and CDR2 SQIVND (reference sequence). The length of the CDR3 is 18 residues. J lost 3 bases, V lost 7 bases, and 13 bases had no gene match. The CDR3 coding sequence is TGTGCCAGTAAAGGTAGCGGGAGGGCCTCTAGGGACACCGGGGAGCTGTTTTTT. Its translation: CASKGSGRASRDTGELFF.

The chain employs TRBV2 and TRBJ1-6; 7 nucleotides align to TRBD1. V lost 7 bases to trimming and J lost 5 bases; unmatched junction nucleotides: 5. This CDR3 has 14 amino acids. Per germline, CDR1 SNHLY and CDR2 FYNNEI. CDR3 bases: TGTGCCAGCACAAGGGACAGCGATAATTCACCCCTCCACTTT. Translating gives CASTRDSDNSPLHF.

In this sample, this clone turned up once. The chain uses TRBV19 and TRBJ2-1, with D tentatively TRBD1 (6 bases). Trimming stripped 8 bases from V and 1 base from J, with 15 bases between. CDR1 LNHDA and CDR2 SQIVND come from the germline V gene (reference sequence). The CDR3 extends over 15 amino acids. In DNA, the CDR3 is TGTGCCAGTTCTCCGACAGGAAGGTCCTACAATGAGCAGTTCTTC. Translating gives CASSPTGRSYNEQFF.

This clone was observed once. This rearrangement joins TRBV19 to TRBJ2-7; TRBD1 is a possible D gene (6 bases). The ends were cut back, 6 bases at V and 0 bases at J, with 21 bases in the middle. Germline V gene lookup returns CDR1 LNHDA and CDR2 SQIVND (reference sequence). This CDR3 region has 17 residues. CDR3 loop: CASRETLGTTYSYEQYF. CDR3 coding DNA: TGTGCCAGTAGAGAGACATTGGGGACAACCTACTCCTACGAGCAGTACTTC.

The genes are TRBV3-1 (or the pseudogene TRBV3-2) and TRBJ1-2, with 7 bases aligning to TRBD1. CDR1 LGHDT and CDR2 YNNKEL come from the germline V gene (reference sequence). The ends lost 4 bases at V and 3 bases at J; junction bases unmatched: 8. There are 15 residues in the CDR3. In nucleotides, the CDR3 is TGTGCCAGCAGCCCAGTATCGACAGGGTACTATGGCTACACCTTC. Protein sequence: CASSPVSTGYYGYTF.

The chain links TRBV15 to TRBJ2-4, with a weak D call TRBD2 (5 bases). Per germline, CDR1 LNHNV and CDR2 YYDKDF (reference sequence). Trimming shortened V by 5 bases and J by 0 bases, and 11 bases separated the two germline ends. The CDR3 has 15 amino acids. The CDR3 here is CATSYGELAKNIQYF. For the CDR3, the DNA is TGTGCCACCAGCTACGGGGAGCTAGCCAAAAACATTCAGTACTTC. Drawing the rest from reference TRBV15 and TRBJ2-4, the complete variable domain is DAMVIQNPRYQVTQFGKPVTLSCSQTLNHNVMYWYQQKSSQAPKLLFHYYDKDFNNEADTPDNFQSRRPNTSFCFLDIRSPGLGDTAMYLCATSYGELAKNIQYFGAGTRLSVL.

The CDR3 is CASSLAQGRNTGELFF. The CDR3 DNA sequence: TGTGCCAGCAGCTTGGCACAGGGGCGGAACACCGGGGAGCTGTTTTTT. The chain links TRBV5-5 to TRBJ2-2, with TRBD1 matching over 7 bases. The germline CDR1 and CDR2 sequences are SGHKS and YYEKEE (reference sequence). The CDR3 loop spans 16 amino acids. V dropped 0 bases and J dropped 1; count of bases not matched to a gene: 3.

The chain joins TRBV30 to TRBJ2-7; 8 bases line up with TRBD1. The CDR3 sequence is 12 residues long. Trimming at V came to 8 bases and at J to 6 bases, leaving 9 bases not matched to a gene. From germline, CDR1 is GTSNPN and CDR2 SVGIG (reference sequence). The CDR3 coding sequence is TGTGCCGGGGCCATTGACAGGGGCGAGCAGTACTTC. This encodes CAGAIDRGEQYF.

This chain links TRBV28 with TRBJ1-2; TRBD1 might be the D (5 bases). Deletions cut 10 bases from V and 9 bases from J, with 18 bases between. The V gene's germline CDR1 is MDHEN and CDR2 SYDVKM. This CDR3 has 12 amino acids. DNA of the CDR3: TGTGCCACCCAGGGAGGGCCCGCAAGCTACACCTTC. Encoded protein: CATQGGPASYTF.

As to this clone: At one end the junction does not follow the germline gene, possibly because of a read error. The chain uses TRBV6-5 and TRBJ2-7; 8 bases align to TRBD1. The CDR3 contains 12 residues. Per germline, CDR1 MNHEY and CDR2 SVGAGI. CDR3 nucleotide sequence: TGCACCATAGGGACAGGCTCCTACGAGCAGTACTTC. Amino acid sequence: CTIGTGSYEQYF.

The chain recombines TRBV7-2 with TRBJ2-3; maybe TRBD2 (6 bases). CDR3 length equals 13 residues. V was cut by 2 bases and J by 7 bases, with 10 bases left in between. Germline CDR1 and CDR2: SGHTA and FQGNSA. The DNA for the CDR3 is TGTGCCAGCAGCTTAATGCGGGACCATACGCAGTATTTT. This sequence encodes CASSLMRDHTQYF.

CDR3 residues: CASSQGERNSAEAFF. The CDR3 DNA is TGTGCCAGCAGCCAAGGGGAGAGGAATTCAGCTGAAGCTTTCTTT. The chain links TRBV21-1 to TRBJ1-1. TRBV21-1 is a pseudogene segment. The CDR3 length is 15 residues.

The chain couples TRBV20-1 to TRBJ1-2; D not certain. The V gene lost 4 bases and the J gene lost 6 bases, with 9 bases spanning the gap. This CDR3 has 11 amino acids. The V gene's germline CDR1 is DFQATT and CDR2 SNEGSKA (reference sequence). CDR3 nucleotide sequence: TGCAGTGCTATCGGAGCCCATGGCTACACCTTC. The encoded protein is CSAIGAHGYTF.

Turning to this clone: The same CDR3 can be traced to other DNA sequences in this sample. The V gene is TRBV29-1, the J gene TRBJ1-3; the D is unclear. Germline V gene data show CDR1 as SQVTM and CDR2 as ANQGSEA. V was pared by 6 bases and J by 4 bases, with 13 bases between. The CDR3 loop spans 13 amino acids. The CDR3 region is CSVQRGSGNTIYF. CDR3 coding DNA: TGCAGCGTCCAACGGGGTTCCGGAAACACCATATATTTT.

The chain recombines TRBV6-5 with TRBJ1-2, with D perhaps TRBD1 (5 bases). CDR1 and CDR2 (germline): MNHEY, SVGAGI. The ends were cut back, 7 bases at V and 0 bases at J, with 15 bases in the middle. The CDR3 consists of 15 residues. DNA for the CDR3: TGTGCCAGCACCCGGGCGGGGGAAGCTAACTATGGCTACACCTTC. Amino acids: CASTRAGEANYGYTF.

The rearrangement links TRBV21-1 to TRBJ1-2; TRBD1 is the table's D call and was not checked against the DNA. TRBV21-1 is shown as a pseudogene. This CDR3 has 10 amino acids. The CDR3 bases are TGTGCCAGCCCGGACAGAGGCTACACCTTC. It codes for CASPDRGYTF.